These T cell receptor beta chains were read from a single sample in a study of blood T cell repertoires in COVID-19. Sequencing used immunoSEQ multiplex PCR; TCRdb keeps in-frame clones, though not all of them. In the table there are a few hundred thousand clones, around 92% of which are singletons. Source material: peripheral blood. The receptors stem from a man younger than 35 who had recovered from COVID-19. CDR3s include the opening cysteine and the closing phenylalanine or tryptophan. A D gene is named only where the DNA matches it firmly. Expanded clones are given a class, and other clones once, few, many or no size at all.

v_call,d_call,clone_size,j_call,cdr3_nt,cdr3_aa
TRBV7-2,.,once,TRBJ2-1,TGTGCCAGCAGACCCCCGACAAGTACTTACAATGAGCAGTTCTTC,CASRPPTSTYNEQFF
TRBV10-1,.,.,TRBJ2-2,TGCGCCAGCAGTGAACAGATGAACACCGGGGAGCTGTTTTTT,CASSEQMNTGELFF
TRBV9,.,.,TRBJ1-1,TGTGCCAGCACCCCCTTTGGTCCAAAGATAGGGGACACTGAAGCTTTCTTT,CASTPFGPKIGDTEAFF
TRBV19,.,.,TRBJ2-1,TGTGCCAGTAGTCTTCGAGAAATCTACAATGAGCAGTTCTTC,CASSLREIYNEQFF
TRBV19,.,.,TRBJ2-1,TGTGCCAGTAGTAACGCGGCCACAGGAGAGCAGTTCTTC,CASSNAATGEQFF
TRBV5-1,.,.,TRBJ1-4,TGCGCCAGCAGCCCCCGACCCGGGGACTATGAAAAACTGTTTTTT,CASSPRPGDYEKLFF
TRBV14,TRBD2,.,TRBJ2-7,TGTGCCAGCAGCCAAGTCCCGGCGGGGGGCTACGAGCAGTACTTC,CASSQVPAGGYEQYF
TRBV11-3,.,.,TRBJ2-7,TGTGCCAGCAGCTTAGACAGGGCGGGGGAGCAGTACTTC,CASSLDRAGEQYF
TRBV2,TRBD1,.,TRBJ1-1,TGTGCCAGCAGGGGACAGGGCGGATTGAACACTGAAGCTTTCTTT,CASRGQGGLNTEAFF
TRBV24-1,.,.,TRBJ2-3,TGTGCCACCAGTGAAGGGCGGGGTGCGCAGTATTTT,CATSEGRGAQYF
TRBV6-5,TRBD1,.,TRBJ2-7,TGTGCCAGCAGGTCCGGGACAGGGGTTGGAGAGCAGTACTTC,CASRSGTGVGEQYF
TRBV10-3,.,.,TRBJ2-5,TGTGCCATCAGCCCAACCGAGACTTGGAAAGAGACCCAGTACTTC,CAISPTETWKETQYF
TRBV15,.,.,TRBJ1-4,TGTGCCACCAGCGGAACTCCGACAGCGACTAATGAAAAACTGTTTTTT,CATSGTPTATNEKLFF
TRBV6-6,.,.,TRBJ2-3,TGTGCCAGCAGTCCTGAGCGGAGGAGCACAGATACGCAGTATTTT,CASSPERRSTDTQYF
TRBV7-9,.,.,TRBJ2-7,TGTGCCAGCGCGCTGAGAGGGCAGGTCTCCTACGAGCAGTACTTC,CASALRGQVSYEQYF
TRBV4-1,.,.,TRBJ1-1,TGCGCCAGCAGCCAAGTAGGGGGGGTTGGAAACACTGAAGCTTTCTTT,CASSQVGGVGNTEAFF
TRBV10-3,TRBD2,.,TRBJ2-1,TGTGCCACCCTGCCTAGCGGGAGCTATGAGCAGTTCTTC,CATLPSGSYEQFF
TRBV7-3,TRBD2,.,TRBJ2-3,TGTGCCAGCAGCCTCTGGGGACTAGCGGGAGGCGACCCACCGCAGTATTTT,CASSLWGLAGGDPPQYF
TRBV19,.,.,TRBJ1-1,TGTGCCAGTAGTATAGAAGGGGGAGGGACTGAAGCTTTCTTT,CASSIEGGGTEAFF
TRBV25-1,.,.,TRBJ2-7,TGTGCCAGCAGTTATGACATTTACGAGCAGTACTTC,CASSYDIYEQYF
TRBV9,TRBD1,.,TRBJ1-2,TGTGCCAGCAGCAGGGACAGGGGGTCCTATGGCTACACCTTC,CASSRDRGSYGYTF
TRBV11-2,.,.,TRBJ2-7,TGTGCCAGCAGCGACCAGCGGAACTCCTACGAGCAGTACTTC,CASSDQRNSYEQYF
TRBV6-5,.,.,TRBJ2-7,TGTGCCAGCAGTTGGGGCAGGGGCCCCTACGAGCAGTACTTC,CASSWGRGPYEQYF
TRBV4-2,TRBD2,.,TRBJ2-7,TGTGCCAGCAGCCAAGATGTAAGCGGGGTCTTCTCCTACGAGCAGTACTTC,CASSQDVSGVFSYEQYF
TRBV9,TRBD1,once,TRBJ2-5,TGTGCCAGCAGCGCCCAGGGGGCTACGGAGACCCAGTACTTC,CASSAQGATETQYF
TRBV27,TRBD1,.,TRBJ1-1,TGTGCCAGCAGCCGGACGGGACAGACGAACACTGAAGCTTTCTTT,CASSRTGQTNTEAFF
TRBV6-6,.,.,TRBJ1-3,TGTGCCAGCAGTTATAGCGACACCATATATTTT,CASSYSDTIYF
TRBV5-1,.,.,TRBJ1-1,TGCGCCAGCAGCTTGTACAGGGAATCGAACACTGAAGCTTTCTTT,CASSLYRESNTEAFF
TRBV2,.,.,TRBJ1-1,TGTGCCAGCAGTGAACTAGGGGCGACGAACACTGAAGCTTTCTTT,CASSELGATNTEAFF